This TCR beta chain derives from a study of T cell repertoires in cytomegalovirus infection. Study-level results: Within the response measured ex vivo, HLA-C-restricted CMV-specific TCR beta clonotypes were dominant.

One entry per CDR3 protein, called by TCRdb with MiXCR from the reads. The table has about 900,000 distinct CDR3 sequences, roughly 31% seen once. The CDR3 runs to 13 residues. After removal of 7 bases from V and 4 bases from J, the junction contained 8 bases not matched to a gene. CDR1 SQVTM and CDR2 ANQGSEA come from the germline V gene. As for this clonotype: Its antigen is unknown. Given a much more abundant clone one base away, this may be a read error.

This receptor was identified in a human donor in good health (CMV status not recorded). Some clones in this sample may be carry-over from other donors' samples. The V call is TRBV29-1, the J call TRBJ2-3, with 7 bases lining up with TRBD2. Sample: cultured CD8+ T cells from PBMCs, taken from culture after CMV antigen stimulation. As DNA, the CDR3 is TGCAGCGGCGGGACTATCGCGTCAGATACGCAGTATTTT. It yields the protein CSGGTIASDTQYF.